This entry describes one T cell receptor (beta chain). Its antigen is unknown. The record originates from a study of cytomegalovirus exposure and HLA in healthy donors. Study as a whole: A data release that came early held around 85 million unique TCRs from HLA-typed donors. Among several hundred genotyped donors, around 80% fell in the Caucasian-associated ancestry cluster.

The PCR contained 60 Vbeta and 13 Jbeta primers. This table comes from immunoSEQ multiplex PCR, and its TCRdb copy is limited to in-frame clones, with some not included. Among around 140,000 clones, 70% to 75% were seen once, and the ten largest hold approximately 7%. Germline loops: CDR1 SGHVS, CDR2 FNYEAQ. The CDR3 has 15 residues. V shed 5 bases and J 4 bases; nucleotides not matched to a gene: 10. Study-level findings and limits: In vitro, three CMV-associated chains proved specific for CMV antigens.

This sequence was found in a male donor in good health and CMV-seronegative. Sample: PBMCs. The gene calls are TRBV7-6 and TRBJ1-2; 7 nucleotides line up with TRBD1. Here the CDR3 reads CASSPRTGDSYGYTF. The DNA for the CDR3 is TGTGCCAGCAGCCCGCGGACAGGTGACTCCTATGGCTACACCTTC.